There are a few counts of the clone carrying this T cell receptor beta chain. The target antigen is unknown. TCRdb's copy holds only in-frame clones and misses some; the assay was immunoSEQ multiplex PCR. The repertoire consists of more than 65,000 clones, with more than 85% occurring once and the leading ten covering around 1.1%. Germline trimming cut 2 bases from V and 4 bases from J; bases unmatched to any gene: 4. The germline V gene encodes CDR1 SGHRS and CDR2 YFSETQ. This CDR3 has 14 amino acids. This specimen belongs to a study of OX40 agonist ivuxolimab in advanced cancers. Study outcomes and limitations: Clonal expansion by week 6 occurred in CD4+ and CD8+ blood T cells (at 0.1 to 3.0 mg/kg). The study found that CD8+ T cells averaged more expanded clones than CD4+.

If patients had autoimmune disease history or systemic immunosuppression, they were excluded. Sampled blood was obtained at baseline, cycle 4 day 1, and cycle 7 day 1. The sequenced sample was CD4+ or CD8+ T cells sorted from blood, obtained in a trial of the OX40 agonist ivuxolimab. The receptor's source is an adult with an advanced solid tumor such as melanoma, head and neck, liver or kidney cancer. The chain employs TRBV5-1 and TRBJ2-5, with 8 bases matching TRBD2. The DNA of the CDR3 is TGCGCCAGCAGCTTAAGCGGGGGTTTAGAGACCCAGTACTTC. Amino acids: CASSLSGGLETQYF.